A single sample gave rise to the 24 T cell receptor beta chains below, sequenced in a study of blood T cells in healthy people across ages. Primers used in a second PCR of roughly 7 to 11 cycles were a sample-barcoded 5' primer and a J-beta primer mix. Each CDR3 protein is one row after TCRdb ran MiXCR on the 5' RACE reads. The sample yields roughly 800,000 distinct CDR3 sequences, roughly 25% seen once. The same specimen was also included in a second study, on T cells of mothers and their children.

Sequences were obtained from blood. These receptors were taken from a boy aged 5 to 17 in good health.

V is TRBV7-6 and J is TRBJ1-2, with D possibly matching TRBD1 (6 bases). Germline CDR1 reads SGHVS; CDR2 reads FNYEAQ. V lost 5 bases to trimming and J lost 6 bases, with 10 bases between them. The CDR3 consists of 12 residues. The CDR3 loop is CASSPGADGYTF. CDR3 coding DNA: TGTGCCAGCAGCCCGGGGGCGGATGGCTACACCTTC.

With respect to this clonotype: Germline is not matched at one junction end, which may reflect a read error. The chain has TRBV7-3 and TRBJ2-1; 8 nucleotides match TRBD1. The CDR3 has 15 amino acids. The V gene's germline CDR1 is SGHTA and CDR2 FQGTGA. The CDR3 region is CASSFGTGGNNGQFF. CDR3 nucleotide sequence: TGTGCCAGCAGCTTTGGTACAGGGGGTAACAATGGGCAGTTCTTC.

The chain links TRBV20-1 to TRBJ1-4, with unresolved D. The CDR3 totals 13 residues. Germline V lookup: CDR1 DFQATT, CDR2 SNEGSKA (reference sequence). V lost 3 bases to trimming and J lost 1 base, with 6 bases between them. CDR3: CSASIITNEKLFF. In DNA form, the CDR3 reads TGCAGTGCTAGTATTATAACTAATGAAAAACTGTTTTTT.

The chain couples TRBV6-2 or TRBV6-3 to TRBJ2-7, with 7 nucleotides matching TRBD2. V lost 4 bases and J lost 1; bases outside the gene matches: 16. The germline CDR1 and CDR2 sequences are MNHEY and SVGEGT. The CDR3 is 18 amino acids. The chain's CDR3 is CASSFSRERSTPSYEQYF. In DNA, the CDR3 is TGTGCCAGCAGTTTTTCGCGGGAGAGGTCAACGCCTTCCTACGAGCAGTACTTC.

The chain recombines TRBV5-6 with TRBJ1-5, with TRBD1 identical over 10 bases. Germline CDR1 reads SGHDT; CDR2 reads YYEEEE. CDR3 size: 19 residues. V lost 1 base and J lost 0; bases outside the gene matches: 10. CDR3 residues: CASSLSFGTGVDSNQPQHF. The CDR3 region has the DNA TGTGCCAGCAGCTTGAGCTTCGGGACAGGGGTCGATAGCAATCAGCCCCAGCATTTT.

This clonotype was seen only a few times. The chain has TRBV30 and TRBJ2-7; the match to TRBD1 covers 11 bases. Losses at the gene ends were 4 bases for V and 3 bases for J; bases not matched to a gene: 11. CDR3 length equals 16 residues. From germline, CDR1 is GTSNPN and CDR2 SVGIG (reference sequence). CDR3 nucleotide sequence: TGTGCCTGGAATCCTCGACGGGACAGGGGGGGCTACGAGCAGTACTTC. It translates to CAWNPRRDRGGYEQYF. The entire variable domain, with the rest obtained from reference TRBV30 and TRBJ2-7, is as follows: SQTIHQWPATLVQPVGSPLSLECTVEGTSNPNLYWYRQAAGRGLQLLFYSVGIGQISSEVPQNLSASRPQDRQFILSSKKLLLSDSGFYLCAWNPRRDRGGYEQYFGPGTRLTVT.

This clonotype was found a few times. The chain combines TRBV4-1 with TRBJ2-7; TRBD2 agrees at 11 bases. V trimming: 8 bases; J trimming: 2 bases; junction bases outside the gene matches: 8. This CDR3 spans 15 amino acids. CDR1 is MGHRA and CDR2 is YSYEKL in the germline V gene. This chain's CDR3 is CASRPTSGATYEQYF. CDR3 coding DNA: TGCGCCAGCCGACCGACTAGCGGGGCGACCTACGAGCAGTACTTC.

This chain connects TRBV29-1 to TRBJ2-6; a weak D match, TRBD1 (5 bases). CDR1 is SQVTM, CDR2 ANQGSEA, per germline. Deletions cut 4 bases from V and 0 bases from J, with 16 bases between. This CDR3 spans 17 amino acids. CDR3 nucleotide sequence: TGCAGCGTTGCGGGTGGGGCAGCTAGCTCTGGGGCCAACGTCCTGACTTTC. Translated, it gives CSVAGGAASSGANVLTF.

This clonotype was recorded at least ten times. The genes are TRBV20-1 and TRBJ2-5; D may correspond to TRBD1 or TRBD2 (5 bases each). Germline CDR1 DFQATT, CDR2 SNEGSKA (reference sequence). CDR3 length equals 13 residues. The ends were cut back, 3 bases at V and 9 bases at J, with 17 bases in the middle. The CDR3 bases are TGCAGTGCTAGCCGGGCCCTCCGAGGGGCCCAGTACTTC. Its protein product is CSASRALRGAQYF.

In the case of this clonotype: At one of its ends the junction is not consistent with the germline gene, which may arise from a read error. The CDR3 reads CSARDRVAGELFF. The CDR3 coding sequence is TGCAGCGCTAGGGACAGGGTGGCCGGGGAGCTGTTTTTT. V gene TRBV20-1 combines with J gene TRBJ2-2, with 9 bases that match TRBD1. The germline V gene has CDR1 DFQATT and CDR2 SNEGSKA (reference sequence). The CDR3 loop spans 13 amino acids.

This clonotype was counted a few times. The chain is built from TRBV7-6 and TRBJ2-7, with D maybe TRBD1 (5 bases). Trimming removed 3 bases at V and 2 bases at J, with 8 bases between. Germline lookup yields CDR1 SGHVS and CDR2 FNYEAQ. CDR3 size: 13 residues. CDR3 bases: TGTGCCAGCAGCTTTGACAGCACCTACGAGCAGTACTTC. It is translated as CASSFDSTYEQYF.

This clonotype turned up a few times. This chain's CDR3 is CATEVGSETQYF. The CDR3 nucleotides read TGCGCCACCGAGGTGGGTTCGGAGACCCAGTACTTC. This rearrangement joins TRBV4-1 to TRBJ2-5; the D is unclear. The CDR3 sequence is 12 residues long. The V gene lost 10 bases and the J gene lost 5 bases, with 14 bases spanning the gap. The germline V gene encodes CDR1 MGHRA and CDR2 YSYEKL.

This clonotype has just a few counts. J is TRBJ2-7 and V is TRBV9; a weak D match, TRBD2 (6 bases). The CDR3 has 15 amino acids. V was cut by 3 bases and J by 2 bases, with 15 bases left in between. Looked up from germline, CDR1 is SGDLS and CDR2 is YYNGEE. The CDR3, as DNA: TGTGCCAGCAGCGAAGGGACTGGACCGGCCTACGAGCAGTACTTC. It is translated as CASSEGTGPAYEQYF.

The V gene is TRBV29-1, the J gene TRBJ2-3, with 9 bases identical to TRBD1. CDR3 length: 18 amino acids. V gave up 0 bases and J gave up 0 bases; unmatched junction bases: 10. Germline V CDR1 and CDR2: SQVTM, ANQGSEA. This CDR3 is CSVEDGFFGQGSTDTQYF. In DNA, the CDR3 is TGCAGCGTTGAAGACGGGTTCTTTGGACAGGGGAGCACAGATACGCAGTATTTT.

This clonotype ranks as medium-sized (0.01 to 0.1%). Relative to the germline gene, one junction end is altered; a read error may explain this. The chain is built from TRBV12-3 or TRBV12-4 and TRBJ2-5; D ambiguous. The CDR3 is 11 residues long. The DNA of the CDR3 is TGCGCCAGCAGCTTCCAAGAGACCCAGTACTTC. Translated, it gives CASSFQETQYF.

J is TRBJ2-3 and V is TRBV2, with D maybe TRBD1 (6 bases). The CDR3 contains 15 residues. V shed 7 bases and J shed 8 bases, with 22 bases lying between them. Germline V gene sequence: CDR1 SNHLY, CDR2 FYNNEI. The CDR3 DNA reads as TGTGCCAGCACGACAGGAGCAAGGGGAGCGAGTACGCAGTATTTT. It yields the protein CASTTGARGASTQYF. The entire variable domain, with the rest obtained from reference TRBV2 and TRBJ2-3, is as follows: EPEVTQTPSHQVTQMGQEVILRCVPISNHLYFYWYRQILGQKVEFLVSFYNNEISEKSEIFDDQFSVERPDGSNFTLKIRSTKLEDSAMYFCASTTGARGASTQYFGPGTRLTVL.

This clonotype appeared many times. The J gene is TRBJ2-5, the V gene TRBV18, with unresolved D. This CDR3 is 11 amino acids long. The V and J ends lost 8 bases and 1 base respectively, with 5 bases between them. The germline CDR1 and CDR2 sequences are KGHSH and LQKENI. In DNA, the CDR3 is TGTGCCAGCAGTGCCCAAGAGACCCAGTACTTC. Translated, it gives CASSAQETQYF.

The V call is TRBV30, the J call TRBJ2-7, with TRBD2 identical over 7 bases. The CDR3 has 13 amino acids. Looked up from germline, CDR1 is GTSNPN and CDR2 is SVGIG (reference sequence). The V segment lost 5 bases and the J segment 4 bases; nucleotides outside the gene matches: 8. This CDR3 is CAWGAGLGYEQYF. In nucleotides, the CDR3 is TGTGCCTGGGGAGCGGGGTTGGGGTACGAGCAGTACTTC.

V gene TRBV2 combines with J gene TRBJ1-1; no reliable D call. The CDR3 runs to 12 residues. Germline CDR1 is SNHLY and CDR2 is FYNNEI. V dropped 6 bases and J dropped 2 bases, with 7 bases sitting between them. Written as DNA, the CDR3 is TGTGCCAGCAGGGCAGATAACACTGAAGCTTTCTTT. Protein: CASRADNTEAFF.

V and J are TRBV14 and TRBJ2-6, with a tentative D call TRBD2 (5 bases). The CDR3 runs 18 residues. Germline V gene data show CDR1 as SGHDN and CDR2 as FVKESK. V was pared by 4 bases and J by 2 bases, with 18 bases between. This CDR3 is CASSLERWTGPGANVLTF. Here the CDR3 DNA reads TGTGCCAGCAGCCTAGAACGGTGGACTGGGCCTGGGGCCAACGTCCTGACTTTC. Drawing the rest from reference TRBV14 and TRBJ2-6, the complete variable domain is EAGVTQFPSHSVIEKGQTVTLRCDPISGHDNLYWYRRVMGKEIKFLLHFVKESKQDESGMPNNRFLAERTGGTYSTLKVQPAELEDSGVYFCASSLERWTGPGANVLTFGAGSRLTVL.

The V call is TRBV5-5, the J call TRBJ1-2, with D perhaps matching TRBD1 (5 bases). This CDR3 is 15 amino acids long. With 0 bases removed from V and 4 bases from J, the gap between germline ends came to 13 bases. Per the germline V gene, CDR1 is SGHKS and CDR2 is YYEKEE (reference sequence). The CDR3 sequence: CASSLGGRILYGYTF. CDR3 DNA: TGTGCCAGCAGCTTGGGGGGCAGGATCCTCTATGGCTACACCTTC. Full variable domain (rest looked up from reference TRBV5-5 and TRBJ1-2): DAGVTQSPTHLIKTRGQQVTLRCSPISGHKSVSWYQQVLGQGPQFIFQYYEKEERGRGNFPDRFSARQFPNYSSELNVNALLLGDSALYLCASSLGGRILYGYTFGSGTRLTVV.

This clonotype showed up just a few times. This chain links TRBV6-6 with TRBJ2-5; a possible D gene is TRBD1 (6 bases). CDR1 and CDR2 (germline): MNHNY, SVGAGI (reference sequence). The V and J ends lost 6 bases and 4 bases respectively, with 15 bases between them. The length of the CDR3 is 14 residues. The CDR3 coding sequence is TGTGCCAGCAGGGCCCGGGACAAACCAGAGACCCAGTACTTC. It specifies CASRARDKPETQYF.

The V call is TRBV18, the J call TRBJ2-3, with D perhaps TRBD2 (5 bases). The CDR3 extends over 15 amino acids. Trimming cost V 3 bases and J 4 bases, with 14 bases left between them. CDR1 is KGHSH, CDR2 LQKENI, per germline. The CDR3 DNA is TGTGCCAGCTCACCGAACGTTGGTAGCGCAGATACGCAGTATTTT. Its translation: CASSPNVGSADTQYF.

The chain has TRBV20-1 and TRBJ1-2, with D unclear. The CDR3 has 12 amino acids. In germline, CDR1 is DFQATT, CDR2 SNEGSKA (reference sequence). The V end was cut by 4 bases, the J end by 4 bases, with 10 bases between. The CDR3 region is CSAILRTYGYTF. CDR3 coding DNA: TGCAGTGCTATTTTACGCACCTATGGCTACACCTTC.